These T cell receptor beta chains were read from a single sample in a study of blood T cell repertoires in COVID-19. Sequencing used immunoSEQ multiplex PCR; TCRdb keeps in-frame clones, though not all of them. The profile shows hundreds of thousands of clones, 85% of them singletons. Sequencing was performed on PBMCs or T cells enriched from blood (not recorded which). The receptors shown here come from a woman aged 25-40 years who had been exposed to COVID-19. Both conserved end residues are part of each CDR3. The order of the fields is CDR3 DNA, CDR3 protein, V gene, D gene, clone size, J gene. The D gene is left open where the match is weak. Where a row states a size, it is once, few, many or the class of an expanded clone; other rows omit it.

cdr3_nt: TGTGCCAGCAGCTCCTATTCGAACACTGAAGCTTTCTTT
cdr3_aa: CASSSYSNTEAFF
v_call: TRBV27
d_call: NA
clone_size: NA
j_call: TRBJ1-1

cdr3_nt: TGTGCCAGCAGCCTAGGAGTTTATGCTGACTACGAGCAGTACTTC
cdr3_aa: CASSLGVYADYEQYF
v_call: TRBV6-5
d_call: NA
clone_size: NA
j_call: TRBJ2-7

cdr3_nt: TGTGCCAGCAGACAGGGGGTTTATCAGCCCCAGCATTTT
cdr3_aa: CASRQGVYQPQHF
v_call: TRBV28
d_call: TRBD1
clone_size: NA
j_call: TRBJ1-5

cdr3_nt: TGCGCCAGCAGCTTTGATGGCGGGAATGAGCAGTTCTTC
cdr3_aa: CASSFDGGNEQFF
v_call: TRBV5-1
d_call: NA
clone_size: NA
j_call: TRBJ2-1

cdr3_nt: TGCGCCAGCAGCCAATCAGGGTCCGTACTCTTCGCCTACGAGCAGTACTTC
cdr3_aa: CASSQSGSVLFAYEQYF
v_call: TRBV4-1
d_call: NA
clone_size: once
j_call: TRBJ2-7

cdr3_nt: TGCGCCAGCAGCCAAGAGACGGGGAATAATGAAAAACTGTTTTTT
cdr3_aa: CASSQETGNNEKLFF
v_call: TRBV4-1
d_call: NA
clone_size: NA
j_call: TRBJ1-4

cdr3_nt: TGTGCCAGCAAAGAGTTCCTAGCTTACGAGCAGTACTTC
cdr3_aa: CASKEFLAYEQYF
v_call: TRBV5-6
d_call: NA
clone_size: NA
j_call: TRBJ2-7

cdr3_nt: TGTGCCAGCAGCTTGGGTGGGCAGGGGGATTCACCCCTCCACTTT
cdr3_aa: CASSLGGQGDSPLHF
v_call: TRBV5-4
d_call: TRBD1
clone_size: NA
j_call: TRBJ1-6

cdr3_nt: TGCGCCAGCAGCTTGGCACGGGACAGGGGTAACTACACCTTC
cdr3_aa: CASSLARDRGNYTF
v_call: TRBV5-1
d_call: TRBD1
clone_size: NA
j_call: TRBJ1-2

cdr3_nt: TGTGCCTGGAGGGACCCAGGGTCTGGGCCTAGGGAGACCCAGTACTTC
cdr3_aa: CAWRDPGSGPRETQYF
v_call: TRBV30
d_call: NA
clone_size: NA
j_call: TRBJ2-5

cdr3_nt: TGCGCCAGCAGCCATCCCCAAACCGACAGGATGGAAGAGACCCAGTACTTC
cdr3_aa: CASSHPQTDRMEETQYF
v_call: TRBV4-1
d_call: NA
clone_size: NA
j_call: TRBJ2-5

cdr3_nt: TGTGCCAGCAGCGCGGGACAGATTAAAGAGACCCAGTACTTC
cdr3_aa: CASSAGQIKETQYF
v_call: TRBV7-8
d_call: NA
clone_size: NA
j_call: TRBJ2-5

cdr3_nt: TGTGCCAGCAGCCAAGATTTTGATTCTAGAAAACTGTTTTTT
cdr3_aa: CASSQDFDSRKLFF
v_call: TRBV3-1/TRBV3-2
d_call: NA
clone_size: once
j_call: TRBJ1-4

cdr3_nt: TGTGCCAGGGCACTAGCGGGGGGCTATGAGCAGTTCTTC
cdr3_aa: CARALAGGYEQFF
v_call: TRBV27
d_call: TRBD2
clone_size: NA
j_call: TRBJ2-1

cdr3_nt: TGTGCCAGCAGATCCGCCAGGGCGGCAGGCCGCTCTGGAAACACCATATATTTT
cdr3_aa: CASRSARAAGRSGNTIYF
v_call: TRBV12-1
d_call: NA
clone_size: NA
j_call: TRBJ1-3

cdr3_nt: TGTGCCAGCAGCCGACTAGCGGGGTTCCAAGAGACCCAGTACTTC
cdr3_aa: CASSRLAGFQETQYF
v_call: TRBV27
d_call: TRBD2
clone_size: NA
j_call: TRBJ2-5

cdr3_nt: TGCAGCGCCATCCCGGCAAGGGGCGGGAACACTGAAGCTTTCTTT
cdr3_aa: CSAIPARGGNTEAFF
v_call: TRBV29-1
d_call: NA
clone_size: NA
j_call: TRBJ1-1

cdr3_nt: TGTGCCAGCTCACCCAGGGATACTGGCACTGAAGCTTTCTTT
cdr3_aa: CASSPRDTGTEAFF
v_call: TRBV18
d_call: NA
clone_size: few
j_call: TRBJ1-1

cdr3_nt: TGTGCCAGCAGTTCTCTAGATCGACAGGTTAACACTGAAGCTTTCTTT
cdr3_aa: CASSSLDRQVNTEAFF
v_call: TRBV28
d_call: NA
clone_size: NA
j_call: TRBJ1-1

cdr3_nt: TGTGCCAGCGGAATACGGACAGGGGGCCGCGGTGAGCAGTTCTTC
cdr3_aa: CASGIRTGGRGEQFF
v_call: TRBV6-5
d_call: TRBD1
clone_size: NA
j_call: TRBJ2-1

cdr3_nt: TGTGCCAGCAGCTACGGACAGGGGGAATCACCCCTCCACTTT
cdr3_aa: CASSYGQGESPLHF
v_call: TRBV7-3
d_call: TRBD1
clone_size: NA
j_call: TRBJ1-6

cdr3_nt: TGTGCCAGCAGATTGGCAGGGGGCGACGAGCAGTACTTC
cdr3_aa: CASRLAGGDEQYF
v_call: TRBV27
d_call: TRBD1
clone_size: NA
j_call: TRBJ2-7

cdr3_nt: TGTGCCAGCAGCCAAAACGGGGGGCCGGAATCTGAAGCTTTCTTT
cdr3_aa: CASSQNGGPESEAFF
v_call: TRBV4-2
d_call: NA
clone_size: NA
j_call: TRBJ1-1

cdr3_nt: TGTGCCTCAACAGGGGACTCTAACTATGGCTACACCTTC
cdr3_aa: CASTGDSNYGYTF
v_call: TRBV30
d_call: TRBD1
clone_size: NA
j_call: TRBJ1-2

cdr3_nt: TGCGCCAGCAGCGGGCGAGGGGAGCAGTACTTC
cdr3_aa: CASSGRGEQYF
v_call: TRBV5-1
d_call: NA
clone_size: NA
j_call: TRBJ2-7

cdr3_nt: TGTGCCAGCAGCTTGAGTGGACACTACTCTGGAAACACCATATATTTT
cdr3_aa: CASSLSGHYSGNTIYF
v_call: TRBV11-2
d_call: NA
clone_size: NA
j_call: TRBJ1-3

cdr3_nt: TGTGCCAGCAGTTACTCGACGGGGACAGGGGACTACGAGCAGTACTTC
cdr3_aa: CASSYSTGTGDYEQYF
v_call: TRBV6-2/TRBV6-3
d_call: TRBD1
clone_size: NA
j_call: TRBJ2-7

cdr3_nt: TGTGCCAGTAGCCTTTCGAGAGGGCCGTATGGCTACACCTTC
cdr3_aa: CASSLSRGPYGYTF
v_call: TRBV19
d_call: NA
clone_size: NA
j_call: TRBJ1-2

cdr3_nt: TGTGCCAGCAGCGCGGGAGAGGGTCCCTACGAGCAGTACTTC
cdr3_aa: CASSAGEGPYEQYF
v_call: TRBV9
d_call: NA
clone_size: NA
j_call: TRBJ2-7

cdr3_nt: TGCAGCGTTGCGACAGGGTATGGGTGGACTGAAGCTTTCTTT
cdr3_aa: CSVATGYGWTEAFF
v_call: TRBV29-1
d_call: TRBD1
clone_size: once
j_call: TRBJ1-1

cdr3_nt: TGCGCCAGCAGTGAGGTAGGGCAGGGGGATGATGGCTACACCTTC
cdr3_aa: CASSEVGQGDDGYTF
v_call: TRBV10-2
d_call: TRBD1
clone_size: NA
j_call: TRBJ1-2

cdr3_nt: TGTGCCAGCAGCCACGTAAGAGACTATGGCTACACCTTC
cdr3_aa: CASSHVRDYGYTF
v_call: TRBV7-8
d_call: NA
clone_size: NA
j_call: TRBJ1-2

cdr3_nt: TGTGCCAGCAGCTCCAGGACAGGGGGGAACACTGAAGCTTTCTTT
cdr3_aa: CASSSRTGGNTEAFF
v_call: TRBV7-9
d_call: TRBD1
clone_size: few
j_call: TRBJ1-1

cdr3_nt: TGTGCCAGCAGCCCTGAAAGAGGACTAAGAGAGACCCAGTACTTC
cdr3_aa: CASSPERGLRETQYF
v_call: TRBV7-2
d_call: NA
clone_size: NA
j_call: TRBJ2-5

cdr3_nt: TGTGCCAGCAGCCCCAGGGGTGCCACTGAAGCTTTCTTT
cdr3_aa: CASSPRGATEAFF
v_call: TRBV7-9
d_call: NA
clone_size: once
j_call: TRBJ1-1

cdr3_nt: TGTGCCGCGGGCCGGCGGCAAGAGACCCAGTACTTC
cdr3_aa: CAAGRRQETQYF
v_call: TRBV11-2
d_call: NA
clone_size: NA
j_call: TRBJ2-5

cdr3_nt: TGTGCCAGTATCCCCACCAGGGGGCTTGGTCAGCCCCAGCATTTT
cdr3_aa: CASIPTRGLGQPQHF
v_call: TRBV19
d_call: TRBD1
clone_size: NA
j_call: TRBJ1-5

cdr3_nt: TGTGCCAGCAGCTTGGACAGGAGATTTTATGGCTACACCTTC
cdr3_aa: CASSLDRRFYGYTF
v_call: TRBV11-2
d_call: TRBD1
clone_size: NA
j_call: TRBJ1-2

cdr3_nt: TGTGCCCGCGGGAAGGGGTATGGCTACACCTTC
cdr3_aa: CARGKGYGYTF
v_call: TRBV30
d_call: NA
clone_size: few
j_call: TRBJ1-2

cdr3_nt: TGCGCCAGCAGCTTGGCAGGGGGCTATTCACCCCTCCACTTT
cdr3_aa: CASSLAGGYSPLHF
v_call: TRBV5-1
d_call: TRBD1
clone_size: NA
j_call: TRBJ1-6

cdr3_nt: TGTGCCAGCAGTTTCGCAAAACTAACAGGGGTAGATACGCAGTATTTT
cdr3_aa: CASSFAKLTGVDTQYF
v_call: TRBV6-5
d_call: TRBD1
clone_size: NA
j_call: TRBJ2-3

cdr3_nt: TGTGCCAGCAGTGAAGTTTCATGGGGGCATGAAAAACTGTTTTTT
cdr3_aa: CASSEVSWGHEKLFF
v_call: TRBV25-1
d_call: NA
clone_size: NA
j_call: TRBJ1-4

cdr3_nt: TGTGCCAGCAGTTCAGGGGGCGCGGGAGAGCAGTACTTC
cdr3_aa: CASSSGGAGEQYF
v_call: TRBV28
d_call: TRBD1
clone_size: NA
j_call: TRBJ2-7

cdr3_nt: TGTGCCAGCAGGCCGACAGGGGAGGATGAGCAGTTCTTC
cdr3_aa: CASRPTGEDEQFF
v_call: TRBV25-1
d_call: TRBD1
clone_size: once
j_call: TRBJ2-1

cdr3_nt: TGTGCCAGCAGCTTAGCGTTGGACAGGGTCACCAACGAGCAGTACTTC
cdr3_aa: CASSLALDRVTNEQYF
v_call: TRBV7-2
d_call: TRBD1
clone_size: NA
j_call: TRBJ2-7

cdr3_nt: TGTGCCAGCAGTCCCACAGAAAAAGAGACCCAGTACTTC
cdr3_aa: CASSPTEKETQYF
v_call: TRBV12-3/TRBV12-4
d_call: NA
clone_size: NA
j_call: TRBJ2-5

cdr3_nt: TGTGCCAGCAGTTTTGGAGTAGAACAGTACTTC
cdr3_aa: CASSFGVEQYF
v_call: TRBV28
d_call: NA
clone_size: NA
j_call: TRBJ2-7

cdr3_nt: TGTGCCAGCAGCGTAGAGGCGGGGGCCTCCTCCGGGGAGCTGTTTTTT
cdr3_aa: CASSVEAGASSGELFF
v_call: TRBV9
d_call: NA
clone_size: NA
j_call: TRBJ2-2

cdr3_nt: TGCGCCAGCAGCACGACCTCCGGGAGCCCCTACAATGAGCAGTTCTTC
cdr3_aa: CASSTTSGSPYNEQFF
v_call: TRBV5-1
d_call: NA
clone_size: once
j_call: TRBJ2-1

cdr3_nt: TGTGCCAGCAGCTTAGTGGAGGGCACCTACGAGCAGTACTTC
cdr3_aa: CASSLVEGTYEQYF
v_call: TRBV7-9
d_call: NA
clone_size: NA
j_call: TRBJ2-7

cdr3_nt: TGTGCCAGCTCACCGGCGGCTAGCGGGCAAGAGACCCAGTACTTC
cdr3_aa: CASSPAASGQETQYF
v_call: TRBV18
d_call: TRBD2
clone_size: NA
j_call: TRBJ2-5

cdr3_nt: TGTGCCAGCAGCTTGGTGGCCACGTTCGCAGATACGCAGTATTTT
cdr3_aa: CASSLVATFADTQYF
v_call: TRBV5-5
d_call: NA
clone_size: NA
j_call: TRBJ2-3

cdr3_nt: TGTGCCAGCAGTCCCCCGGGGGGACTCGGTGGAAACACCATATATTTT
cdr3_aa: CASSPPGGLGGNTIYF
v_call: TRBV28
d_call: NA
clone_size: few
j_call: TRBJ1-3

cdr3_nt: TGTGCCAGCAAGGGGACTAGCGGTTACAATGAGCAGTTCTTC
cdr3_aa: CASKGTSGYNEQFF
v_call: TRBV2
d_call: TRBD2
clone_size: NA
j_call: TRBJ2-1

cdr3_nt: TGTGCCAGCAGCGTAGGACCGGGAGGGAAAGAGACCCAGTACTTC
cdr3_aa: CASSVGPGGKETQYF
v_call: TRBV9
d_call: TRBD2
clone_size: NA
j_call: TRBJ2-5

cdr3_nt: TGTGCCAGCAGCTTAATGGCTTTGGGGGGGTTACATGGCTACACCTTC
cdr3_aa: CASSLMALGGLHGYTF
v_call: TRBV7-9
d_call: NA
clone_size: NA
j_call: TRBJ1-2

cdr3_nt: TGTGCCATCAGTGAAATGAGCGAGCAGTTCTTC
cdr3_aa: CAISEMSEQFF
v_call: TRBV10-3
d_call: NA
clone_size: NA
j_call: TRBJ2-1

cdr3_nt: TGCGCCAGCAGCCTTTCCGGGACAGGAGGTGAAAAACTGTTTTTT
cdr3_aa: CASSLSGTGGEKLFF
v_call: TRBV5-1
d_call: TRBD1
clone_size: NA
j_call: TRBJ1-4

cdr3_nt: TGTGCCAGCAGCCCCCCTCTAGTCAGCTCCTACGAGCAGTACTTC
cdr3_aa: CASSPPLVSSYEQYF
v_call: TRBV7-9
d_call: NA
clone_size: NA
j_call: TRBJ2-7

cdr3_nt: TGTGCCAGTAAAGGGGTGGTCTCAACCAATCAGCCCCAGCATTTT
cdr3_aa: CASKGVVSTNQPQHF
v_call: TRBV19
d_call: NA
clone_size: NA
j_call: TRBJ1-5